The 16 T cell receptor beta chains given below trace back to one sample, sequenced in a study of shared clonotypes between healthy human individuals. Libraries were prepared by immunoSEQ multiplex PCR; TCRdb keeps only in-frame clonotypes and omits some of them. This table holds under 1,100,000 clones, 70% to 80% found once. Sequencing input: memory CD4+ T cells from PBMCs. The subset here: CD45RA-negative fraction. The receptors here all came from a man between 18 and 35 years old in good health. Some clones in this sample may be carry-over from other donors' samples.

DNA of the CDR3: TGTGCCAGCAATGACAGGGGTTGGAACACCGGGGAGCTGTTTTTT. Translating it yields CASNDRGWNTGELFF. The chain couples TRBV6-1 to TRBJ2-2; 8 nucleotides align to TRBD1. This CDR3 comprises 15 residues. With 7 bases clipped from V and 1 base from J, the junction kept 5 bases outside the gene matches. Germline loops: CDR1 MNHNS, CDR2 SASEGT.

This clone was counted only a few times. The genes are TRBV6-5 and TRBJ1-5; TRBD1 agrees at 8 bases. Unmatched junction bases numbered 5, after V lost 7 bases and J lost 3 bases. The CDR3 is made up of 14 amino acids. CDR1 MNHEY and CDR2 SVGAGI come from the germline V gene. CDR3 sequence reads: CASKRDRNNQPQHF. As DNA, the CDR3 is TGTGCCAGCAAAAGGGACAGGAACAATCAGCCCCAGCATTTT.

A single count supports this clone. Here the CDR3 DNA reads TGTGCCATCAGTGAGGTGGATCGTCAGCCCCAGCATTTT. Translated, it gives CAISEVDRQPQHF. V usage is TRBV10-3 and J usage is TRBJ1-5; D not certain. CDR1 ENHRY and CDR2 SYGVKD come from the germline V gene. CDR3 length equals 13 residues. Between the trimmed V and J ends, which lost 2 bases and 6 bases, there was a span of 8 bases.

The CDR3 DNA sequence: TGCGCCAGCAGTCAATCACGGGGCACTGAAGCTTTCTTT. Translating it yields CASSQSRGTEAFF. This chain uses TRBV23-1 with TRBJ1-1; D is unresolved. TRBV23-1 is an ORF for which the function is uncertain. This CDR3 is 13 amino acids long. Trimming left V 0 bases short and J 4 bases short, with 6 bases between.

This chain joins TRBV7-8 and TRBJ1-1; D is ambiguous. CDR1 and CDR2 (germline): SGHVS, FQNEAQ. V dropped 2 bases and J dropped 1 base, with 11 bases sitting between them. The length of the CDR3 is 15 residues. The CDR3 spells CASSLWEGRNTEAFF. In DNA, the CDR3 is TGTGCCAGCAGCTTATGGGAAGGGAGGAACACTGAAGCTTTCTTT.

In the case of this clone: The sample contains more than one DNA sequence encoding this CDR3. The J gene is TRBJ1-2, the V gene TRBV19; no clear D gene. The CDR3 is made up of 13 amino acids. V was cut by 4 bases and J by 4 bases, with 10 bases left in between. Germline lookup yields CDR1 LNHDA and CDR2 SQIVND (reference sequence). CDR3 sequence: CASSSSGAYGYTF. DNA for the CDR3: TGTGCCAGTAGTAGCTCAGGAGCCTATGGCTACACCTTC.

The chain is built from TRBV7-6 and TRBJ2-5, with D unclear. The V and J ends lost 3 bases and 0 bases respectively, with 14 bases between them. The CDR3 is 16 residues long. Germline V gene data show CDR1 as SGHVS and CDR2 as FNYEAQ. The CDR3 sequence: CASSLGYGTYQETQYF. The CDR3 nucleotides read TGTGCCAGCAGCTTGGGTTATGGAACGTACCAAGAGACCCAGTACTTC. The full variable domain, completed using reference TRBV7-6 and TRBJ2-5, is GAGVSQSPRYKVTKRGQDVALRCDPISGHVSLYWYRQALGQGPEFLTYFNYEAQQDKSGLPNDRFSAERPEGSISTLTIQRTEQRDSAMYRCASSLGYGTYQETQYFGPGTRLLVL.

The chain uses TRBV19 and TRBJ2-7; TRBD1 matches 9 bases. This CDR3 has 14 residues. Germline CDR1 reads LNHDA; CDR2 reads SQIVND (reference sequence). V trimming: 9 bases; J trimming: 2 bases; junction bases outside the gene matches: 8. The CDR3 sequence is CASSFGTGTYEQYF. The DNA for the CDR3 is TGTGCCAGCTCTTTTGGGACAGGGACCTACGAGCAGTACTTC.

This clone was seen at least ten times. The chain joins TRBV7-8 to TRBJ1-5; D uncertain. The germline V and J ends were trimmed by 9 bases and 5 bases, with 14 bases remaining between them. The germline CDR1 and CDR2 sequences are SGHVS and FQNEAQ. The CDR3 spans 13 residues. The CDR3 region has the DNA TGTGCCAGTAGGTCCGGGATTCATCAGCCCCAGCATTTT. The encoded protein is CASRSGIHQPQHF.

The rearrangement uses TRBV28 and TRBJ1-2; 8 bases fit TRBD1. The junction had 6 bases not matched to a gene; V was cut back by 2 bases and J by 4 bases. CDR1 and CDR2 (germline): MDHEN, SYDVKM. This CDR3 has 15 amino acids. CDR3 in amino acids: CASSLRTGLGYGYTF. The CDR3 coding sequence is TGTGCCAGCAGTTTACGGACAGGGTTAGGCTATGGCTACACCTTC.

This chain links TRBV6-7 with TRBJ1-5; 11 bases agree with TRBD1. TRBV6-7 is an open reading frame whose function is uncertain. V trimming: 2 bases; J trimming: 3 bases; junction bases outside the gene matches: 9. The CDR3 consists of 18 residues. The CDR3: CASSYGQGAPIFNQPQHF. CDR3 DNA sequence: TGTGCCAGCAGTTACGGACAGGGGGCGCCTATATTCAATCAGCCCCAGCATTTT.

The chain couples TRBV19 to TRBJ2-7, with 7 bases matching TRBD2. The CDR3 sequence is 16 residues long. CDR1 and CDR2 from the germline V gene are LNHDA and SQIVND (reference sequence). Trimming at V came to 5 bases and at J to 4 bases, leaving 14 bases not matched to a gene. The CDR3 DNA follows: TGTGCCAGTAGTGGGCGGGAGACCGCCTTTGGATACGAGCAGTACTTC. It specifies CASSGRETAFGYEQYF.

V usage is TRBV7-9 and J usage is TRBJ2-5; 8 nucleotides agree with TRBD2. The CDR3 has 14 residues. The germline V gene has CDR1 SEHNR and CDR2 FQNEAQ (reference sequence). V lost 7 bases to trimming and J lost 4 bases; unmatched junction nucleotides: 8. The CDR3 loop reads CASIKPGLGETQYF. In nucleotides, the CDR3 is TGTGCCAGCATCAAACCGGGACTAGGAGAGACCCAGTACTTC.

The rearrangement joins TRBV6-1 to TRBJ1-3; 9 nucleotides match TRBD1. This CDR3 contains 15 residues. Germline V gives CDR1 MNHNS, CDR2 SASEGT. The V and J ends lost 4 bases and 2 bases, in that order; junction bases with no gene match: 3. CDR3 in DNA: TGTGCCAGCAGTGTCGGGACAGGGACTGGAAACACCATATATTTT. Translation: CASSVGTGTGNTIYF.

This clone was seen a few times. The chain carries TRBV28 and TRBJ1-5; 7 bases are a match to TRBD1. With V trimmed by 1 base and J by 8 bases, 8 bases remained unmatched. Germline CDR1 is MDHEN and CDR2 is SYDVKM. The CDR3 has 15 residues. The CDR3 protein is CASSLLTGDSEPQHF. In nucleotides, the CDR3 is TGTGCCAGCAGTTTATTAACAGGGGATAGTGAGCCCCAGCATTTT.

The V gene is TRBV6-4, the J gene TRBJ1-1; TRBD1 is a possible D gene (6 bases). V lost 8 bases to trimming and J lost 6 bases, with 22 bases between them. This CDR3 contains 15 residues. The germline V gene encodes CDR1 MRHNA and CDR2 SNTAGT. The CDR3 here is CASREGGDRSSEAFF. For the CDR3, the DNA is TGTGCCAGCCGGGAGGGGGGCGATCGGTCTTCTGAAGCTTTCTTT.